Following are 17 T cell receptor beta chains from one sample sequenced in a study of blood T cells in healthy people across ages. A second PCR, run for about 6 to 12 cycles, used a sample-barcoded 5' primer plus a J-beta primer mix. TCRdb reanalysed the 5' RACE reads using MiXCR and keeps one entry per CDR3 protein. Among over a million distinct CDR3 sequences, more than 40% were seen once, and the ten largest hold approximately 17%. Source material: blood. These receptors all stem from a woman aged 55-75 years in good health.

There are a few counts of this clonotype. The rearrangement links TRBV20-1 to TRBJ1-5; weak D call: TRBD1 (5 bases). Germline CDR1 DFQATT, CDR2 SNEGSKA (reference sequence). The CDR3 has 15 amino acids. Between the trimmed V and J ends, which lost 6 bases and 1 base, there was a span of 16 bases. Here the CDR3 reads CSAGHGGESNQPQHF. CDR3 nucleotide sequence: TGCAGTGCAGGACACGGGGGTGAGAGCAATCAGCCCCAGCATTTT.

The chain couples TRBV27 to TRBJ2-5, with 7 positions matching TRBD2. CDR1 and CDR2 (germline): MNHEY, SMNVEV (reference sequence). This CDR3 contains 16 residues. The ends lost 3 bases at V and 7 bases at J; junction bases unmatched: 14. The CDR3: CASSLAGGQRGGTQYF. CDR3 coding DNA: TGTGCCAGCAGTTTGGCTGGTGGGCAGCGCGGGGGGACCCAGTACTTC.

This clonotype has just a few counts. The V gene is TRBV20-1, the J gene TRBJ2-4; D gene uncertain. Germline CDR1 reads DFQATT; CDR2 reads SNEGSKA (reference sequence). The CDR3 length is 12 residues. Trimming took off 4 bases at V and 1 base at J, with 5 bases between the two ends. The CDR3 here is CSAIRAKNIQYF. In DNA form, the CDR3 reads TGCAGTGCTATTAGGGCCAAAAACATTCAGTACTTC.

In nucleotides, the CDR3 is TGTGCCAGCAGCCGAACCCCGGGGCCGTACATGAACACTGAAGCTTTCTTT. Its protein is CASSRTPGPYMNTEAFF. This chain joins TRBV6-1 and TRBJ1-1, with D possibly being TRBD1 (5 bases). The germline CDR1 and CDR2 sequences are MNHNS and SASEGT. V was clipped by 6 bases and J by 0 bases, with 20 bases between them. This CDR3 contains 17 residues.

The chain combines TRBV20-1 with TRBJ2-2, with D possibly being TRBD2 (6 bases). The CDR3 has 17 residues. Germline assignment: CDR1 DFQATT and CDR2 SNEGSKA (reference sequence). Trimming stripped 1 base from V and 2 bases from J, with 17 bases between. This CDR3 reads CSARGVGRERNTGELFF. Written as DNA, the CDR3 is TGCAGTGCTAGAGGGGTTGGACGGGAGAGAAACACCGGGGAGCTGTTTTTT.

About this clonotype: At one boundary the junction diverges from the germline segment, which might be a read error. V gene TRBV20-1 combines with J gene TRBJ2-5; D uncertain. Germline V gene lookup returns CDR1 DFQATT and CDR2 SNEGSKA (reference sequence). This CDR3 comprises 14 residues. The CDR3 bases are TGCAGTGCTCACCCAGTGATCGGGCAAGGGACCCAGTACTTC. Protein product: CSAHPVIGQGTQYF.

The chain combines TRBV5-1 with TRBJ2-4, with 15 positions matching TRBD2. J lost 5 bases, V lost 4 bases, and 13 bases had no gene match. The CDR3 spans 19 residues. Germline CDR1 reads SGHRS; CDR2 reads YFSETQ. In DNA form, the CDR3 reads TGCGCCAGCAGCCCTGGACTAGCGGGAGGGCCGCGGAGTCAAAACATTCAGTACTTC. As protein: CASSPGLAGGPRSQNIQYF.

This chain links TRBV14 with TRBJ2-7; 7 nucleotides align to TRBD2. The CDR3 contains 15 residues. Germline CDR1 reads SGHDN; CDR2 reads FVKESK. With V trimmed by 1 base and J by 2 bases, 5 bases remained unmatched. The chain's CDR3 is CASSQVGGSTYEQYF. For the CDR3, the DNA is TGTGCCAGCAGCCAAGTGGGGGGGTCCACCTACGAGCAGTACTTC.

Only one count was recorded for this clonotype. The chain uses TRBV4-2 and TRBJ2-2; 12 nucleotides align to TRBD2. The CDR3 has 18 residues. J lost 5 bases, V lost 4 bases, and 11 bases had no gene match. Per germline, CDR1 LGHNA and CDR2 YNFKEQ. This CDR3 reads CASSLKMRLAGVTGELFF. In DNA form, the CDR3 reads TGTGCCAGCAGCCTTAAAATGCGACTAGCGGGAGTAACCGGGGAGCTGTTTTTT.

V usage is TRBV10-2 and J usage is TRBJ2-7; D unresolved. The CDR3 totals 13 residues. Trimming removed 4 bases at V and 2 bases at J, with 9 bases between. Germline CDR1 is WSHSY and CDR2 is SAAADI. The CDR3 bases are TGCGCCAGCAGTGGTTTAACCCCCTACGAGCAGTACTTC. Translating it yields CASSGLTPYEQYF.

CDR3 DNA sequence: TGCAGTGCTAGAGATCGGGGCGTCCCAGAGACCCAGTACTTC. This sequence encodes CSARDRGVPETQYF. The chain couples TRBV20-1 to TRBJ2-5; the D gene could be TRBD1 or TRBD2 (5 bases each). The CDR3 contains 14 residues. Per germline, CDR1 DFQATT and CDR2 SNEGSKA (reference sequence). V shed 0 bases and J shed 4 bases, with 12 bases lying between them.

Only a few counts were recorded for this clonotype. This chain uses TRBV7-8 with TRBJ2-7; TRBD2 aligns across 8 bases. The DNA matches TRBJ2-5 better at its end, which makes the J call doubtful. Germline-derived CDR1 and CDR2 are SGHVS and FQNEAQ. The CDR3 sequence is 15 residues long. CDR3 nucleotides: TGTGCCAGCAGCTTAGCGCTGACTAGCGAGGAGACCCAGTACTTC. This encodes CASSLALTSEETQYF.

In regard to this clonotype: A much larger clone lies one base from this, so it may be a read error. This chain connects TRBV27 to TRBJ2-5; perhaps TRBD1 as D (6 bases). This CDR3 spans 13 amino acids. V shed 4 bases and J shed 2 bases, with 8 bases lying between them. The germline gives CDR1 MNHEY, CDR2 SMNVEV (reference sequence). The CDR3 bases are TGTGCCAGCAGTTCACAGGGACAAGAGACCCAGTACTTC. This translates into CASSSQGQETQYF.

In its sample, this clonotype was seen a few times. This chain joins TRBV15 and TRBJ2-3; 10 bases align to TRBD2. CDR3 size: 16 residues. Germline V CDR1 and CDR2: LNHNV, YYDKDF (reference sequence). J gave up 6 bases and V 2 bases, and 8 bases lay outside the gene matches. The CDR3 sequence: CATSRWSGRGGDTQYF. DNA for the CDR3: TGTGCCACCAGCAGATGGAGCGGGAGGGGCGGGGATACGCAGTATTTT.

In this sample, this clonotype turned up a few times. The V gene is TRBV14, the J gene TRBJ2-7; D is uncertain. This CDR3 contains 17 residues. The V end lost 1 base, the J end lost 0 bases, and 16 bases lay between the germline ends. Germline V CDR1 and CDR2: SGHDN, FVKESK. Written as DNA, the CDR3 is TGTGCCAGCAGCCAAGTCCCCCCTCGCGGCAGCTCCTACGAGCAGTACTTC. This codes for CASSQVPPRGSSYEQYF. The complete variable domain, with remaining parts taken from reference TRBV14 and TRBJ2-7, reads EAGVTQFPSHSVIEKGQTVTLRCDPISGHDNLYWYRRVMGKEIKFLLHFVKESKQDESGMPNNRFLAERTGGTYSTLKVQPAELEDSGVYFCASSQVPPRGSSYEQYFGPGTRLTVT.

This clonotype was counted ten times or more. The chain links TRBV10-3 to TRBJ2-5, with TRBD2 identical over 7 bases. Germline assignment: CDR1 ENHRY and CDR2 SYGVKD. Losses at the gene ends were 10 bases for V and 4 bases for J; bases not matched to a gene: 9. This CDR3 region has 13 residues. This chain's CDR3 is CATERERLETQYF. DNA of the CDR3: TGTGCCACCGAGCGGGAAAGGTTAGAGACCCAGTACTTC.

This sequence joins TRBV28 and TRBJ2-1; weak D call: TRBD1 (6 bases). CDR1 and CDR2 from the germline V gene are MDHEN and SYDVKM. CDR3 length equals 14 residues. V dropped 7 bases and J dropped 7 bases, with 17 bases sitting between them. The chain's CDR3 is CASTPQGRFNEQFF. CDR3 DNA: TGTGCCAGCACCCCACAGGGAAGGTTTAATGAGCAGTTCTTC.